This is a list of T cell receptor beta chains from one sample in a study of control samples from healthy donors and cancer patients. Repertoires were generated with immunoSEQ multiplex PCR, while TCRdb's copy carries only in-frame clones and drops some. The table lists more than 80,000 clones, 85% to 95% of them singletons. Sequenced: blood. Receptor source: a man aged 18 to 29 in good health. CDR3s include the opening cysteine and the closing phenylalanine or tryptophan. The order of the fields is J gene, clone size, V gene, D gene, CDR3 DNA, CDR3 protein. A D gene is named only where the DNA matches it firmly. Clone size is not always given. Where it is, it says once, few, many or a class for expanded clones.

j_gene: TRBJ1-1
abundance: few
v_gene: TRBV19
d_gene: -
CDR3nt: TGTGCCAGTAGTAACCTCAACAGGGTCACTGAAGCTTTCTTT
CDR3aa: CASSNLNRVTEAFF

j_gene: TRBJ1-4
abundance: -
v_gene: TRBV7-9
d_gene: -
CDR3nt: TGTGCCAGCAGCCTGAAAGGGGGTAGGAATGAAAAACTGTTTTTT
CDR3aa: CASSLKGGRNEKLFF

j_gene: TRBJ2-7
abundance: -
v_gene: TRBV7-2
d_gene: TRBD2
CDR3nt: TGTGCCAGCAGCACCGCCCCTAGGGGACTAGGGTACGAGCAGTACTTC
CDR3aa: CASSTAPRGLGYEQYF

j_gene: TRBJ2-7
abundance: -
v_gene: TRBV7-8
d_gene: -
CDR3nt: TGTGCCAGCAGTTTATCTGACAGTATTTGGGCCTACGAGCAGTACTTC
CDR3aa: CASSLSDSIWAYEQYF

j_gene: TRBJ2-1
abundance: once
v_gene: TRBV7-2
d_gene: TRBD2
CDR3nt: TGTGCCAGCAGCCTGACTAGCGGGGGGCCTAAGACCTACAATGAGCAGTTCTTC
CDR3aa: CASSLTSGGPKTYNEQFF

j_gene: TRBJ2-5
abundance: -
v_gene: TRBV18
d_gene: TRBD1
CDR3nt: TGTGCCAGCACAGGGGGCTTCATAGAGACCCAGTACTTC
CDR3aa: CASTGGFIETQYF

j_gene: TRBJ1-2
abundance: -
v_gene: TRBV6-4
d_gene: TRBD1
CDR3nt: TGTGCCAGCAGTGACACCGTAACAGGGGCGTATGGCTACACCTTC
CDR3aa: CASSDTVTGAYGYTF

j_gene: TRBJ2-3
abundance: few
v_gene: TRBV2
d_gene: TRBD1
CDR3nt: TGTGCCAGCAGTCGGGACAGGGTTAGCACAGATACGCAGTATTTT
CDR3aa: CASSRDRVSTDTQYF

j_gene: TRBJ2-7
abundance: -
v_gene: TRBV7-6
d_gene: -
CDR3nt: TGTGCCAGCAGTACGTACCACTCCACTTCCTACGAGCAGTACTTC
CDR3aa: CASSTYHSTSYEQYF

j_gene: TRBJ1-6
abundance: -
v_gene: TRBV25-1
d_gene: TRBD1
CDR3nt: TGTGCCAGCACCGGGACAGGGAGTAGTTCACCCCTCCACTTT
CDR3aa: CASTGTGSSSPLHF

j_gene: TRBJ2-7
abundance: -
v_gene: TRBV2
d_gene: -
CDR3nt: TGTGCCAGCAGTGAGGGGGTTGAGCAGTACTTC
CDR3aa: CASSEGVEQYF

j_gene: TRBJ1-1
abundance: -
v_gene: TRBV30
d_gene: -
CDR3nt: TGTGCCTGGAGTCCGCAGGACAGTCGAACGTCTGAAGCTTTCTTT
CDR3aa: CAWSPQDSRTSEAFF

j_gene: TRBJ1-1
abundance: -
v_gene: TRBV12-3/TRBV12-4
d_gene: -
CDR3nt: TGTGCCAGCAGTTTCCGCGGGAACACTGAAGCTTTCTTT
CDR3aa: CASSFRGNTEAFF

j_gene: TRBJ2-7
abundance: few
v_gene: TRBV14
d_gene: -
CDR3nt: TGTGCCAGCAGCCAAGTTGGTTCGTCCTACGAGCAGTACTTC
CDR3aa: CASSQVGSSYEQYF

j_gene: TRBJ1-2
abundance: -
v_gene: TRBV12-3/TRBV12-4
d_gene: -
CDR3nt: TGTGCCAGCCGGGGTGGCGTGAACTATGGCTACACCTTC
CDR3aa: CASRGGVNYGYTF